The clone carrying this T cell receptor beta chain was recorded many times. As yet, its antigen is unknown. V lost 6 bases to trimming and J lost 1 base, with 15 bases between them. CDR1 is DFQATT and CDR2 is SNEGSKA in the germline V gene (reference sequence). The CDR3 consists of 14 residues. Amplification of TCR beta CDR3 regions was performed using RNA transcripts as template. The HTBI primer set was used in a first-round RT-PCR of the TCR CDR3. MiXCR was run by TCRdb on the multiplex PCR reads, yielding one entry per CDR3 protein. Of around 580,000 distinct CDR3 sequences listed, 16% are singletons. The sample belongs to a study of T cells in Graves' hyperthyroidism and ophthalmopathy. Overall study results and limits: Most thyroid clonotypes that were expanded above 0.001 also turned up in blood.

The authors deemed Graves' hyperthyroidism stable absent ophthalmopathy progression within 18 months. Clinical symptoms, serum thyroxine and TRAb, thyroid ultrasound and orbital computed tomography were used for the diagnoses. Fresh peripheral blood, 8 to 10 ml, was the source of the PBMCs. Sequenced sample: blood. V is TRBV20-1 and J is TRBJ1-1, with D unresolved. This sequence originates from a woman between 18 and 29 years old with Graves' hyperthyroidism. CDR3 sequence: CSAPPATSNTEAFF. CDR3 in DNA: TGCAGTGCCCCGCCCGCCACGTCGAACACTGAAGCTTTCTTT.